The 19 T cell receptor beta chains reported below all come from one sample, sequenced in a study of graft-versus-host responses after intestinal transplantation. The assay was immunoSEQ multiplex PCR, and TCRdb's table has in-frame clones only and misses some. This sample has 90,000 to 130,000 clones; around 94% occur once, and the top ten carry more than 0.95%. For these receptors, no antigen is known. The sample was unstimulated CD8+ T cells sorted from spleen or lymph node cells, taken before transplant. Every receptor here comes from a human donor who was the organ donor for an intestinal transplant.

The chain combines TRBV6-4 with TRBJ2-3, with 11 positions matching TRBD2. The CDR3 covers 16 residues. The germline V gene has CDR1 MRHNA and CDR2 SNTAGT. V was clipped by 7 bases and J by 2 bases; unmatched bases: 8. Here the CDR3 DNA reads TGTGCCAGCATGACCAGACTAGCGGGATTCACAGATACGCAGTATTTT. Amino acid sequence: CASMTRLAGFTDTQYF.

V gene TRBV6-5 combines with J gene TRBJ1-2; D gene unclear. This CDR3 region has 13 residues. Trimming removed 5 bases at V and 8 bases at J, with 15 bases between. Per the germline V gene, CDR1 is MNHEY and CDR2 is SVGAGI. The CDR3 nucleotides read TGTGCCAGCAGTCCCCGCGGAGGAGACGGCTACACCTTC. Translated, it gives CASSPRGGDGYTF.

The rearrangement joins TRBV7-9 to TRBJ2-3; TRBD2 matches 11 bases. Germline values: CDR1 SEHNR, CDR2 FQNEAQ (reference sequence). V gave up 5 bases and J gave up 6 bases; unmatched junction bases: 13. This CDR3 region has 17 residues. CDR3 residues: CASSGAGTSGIIDTQYF. The CDR3 bases are TGTGCCAGCAGCGGAGCCGGGACTAGCGGAATAATTGATACGCAGTATTTT.

This clone was found once. The chain employs TRBV4-3 and TRBJ1-3; D ambiguous. The CDR3 runs to 17 residues. CDR1 is LGHNA, CDR2 YSLEER, per germline. Trimming took off 4 bases at V and 0 bases at J, with 16 bases between the two ends. CDR3 residues: CASSPTPVSLSGNTIYF. The CDR3 DNA follows: TGCGCCAGCAGCCCGACTCCGGTCAGCCTCTCTGGAAACACCATATATTTT.

The chain employs TRBV12-5 and TRBJ1-2; D is unresolved. Trimming shortened V by 5 bases and J by 4 bases, and 14 bases separated the two germline ends. CDR3 length: 14 residues. Germline CDR1 reads LGHNT; CDR2 reads FRNRAP. CDR3 loop: CASGPTRGGYGYTF. For the CDR3, the DNA is TGTGCTAGTGGTCCCACCCGGGGTGGCTATGGCTACACCTTC. The full variable domain, completed using reference TRBV12-5 and TRBJ1-2, is DARVTQTPRHKVTEMGQEVTMRCQPILGHNTVFWYRQTMMQGLELLAYFRNRAPLDDSGMPKDRFSAEMPDATLATLKIQPSEPRDSAVYFCASGPTRGGYGYTFGSGTRLTVV.

This clone has a single count. The CDR3 DNA follows: TGCAGCGTTGCGACTAGTGCCACCTACGAGCAGTACTTC. Translated: CSVATSATYEQYF. The chain carries TRBV29-1 and TRBJ2-7, with D perhaps matching TRBD2 (6 bases). The V gene lost 4 bases and the J gene lost 2 bases, with 12 bases spanning the gap. The CDR3 covers 13 residues. Germline CDR1 reads SQVTM; CDR2 reads ANQGSEA.

The chain employs TRBV27 and TRBJ2-3, with D possibly matching TRBD1 (5 bases). CDR3 size: 16 residues. From germline, CDR1 is MNHEY and CDR2 SMNVEV (reference sequence). V lost 5 bases and J lost 1, with 16 bases in between. The CDR3 nucleotides are TGTGCCAGCAGTCTTACGAGGACATCTCGCACAGATACGCAGTATTTT. Translation: CASSLTRTSRTDTQYF.

The rearrangement joins TRBV30 to TRBJ2-1; 8 positions match TRBD2. There are 15 residues in the CDR3. V lost 3 bases to trimming and J lost 3 bases; unmatched junction nucleotides: 7. Germline loops: CDR1 GTSNPN, CDR2 SVGIG (reference sequence). The CDR3 sequence: CAWRDYTSGYNEQFF. CDR3 in DNA: TGTGCCTGGAGGGACTACACTAGCGGCTACAATGAGCAGTTCTTC.

V and J are TRBV5-4 and TRBJ2-7; D ambiguous. There are 12 residues in the CDR3. V gave up 5 bases and J gave up 4 bases, with 10 bases separating them. CDR1 and CDR2 (germline): SGHNT, YYREEE (reference sequence). CDR3 in amino acids: CASSNQNYEQYF. DNA for the CDR3: TGTGCCAGCAGTAACCAGAATTACGAGCAGTACTTC. The full variable domain, in which reference TRBV5-4 and TRBJ2-7 provide the parts outside the CDR3, is ETGVTQSPTHLIKTRGQQVTLRCSSQSGHNTVSWYQQALGQGPQFIFQYYREEENGRGNFPPRFSGLQFPNYSSELNVNALELDDSALYLCASSNQNYEQYFGPGTRLTVT.

This chain connects TRBV28 to TRBJ2-5, with TRBD2 matching over 7 bases. This CDR3 is 15 amino acids long. Losses at the gene ends were 5 bases for V and 5 bases for J; bases not matched to a gene: 11. Per germline, CDR1 MDHEN and CDR2 SYDVKM. The CDR3 coding sequence is TGTGCCAGCAGTCTGAGACTAGCCATCTGGGAGACCCAGTACTTC. Translated: CASSLRLAIWETQYF.

This clone was observed a single time. V and J are TRBV6-6 and TRBJ2-4; D call uncertain. The germline CDR1 and CDR2 sequences are MNHNY and SVGAGI (reference sequence). The V and J ends lost 5 bases and 2 bases respectively, with 13 bases between them. The CDR3 has 15 amino acids. The CDR3 protein is CASSPLLGTKNIQYF. CDR3 nucleotide sequence: TGTGCCAGCAGTCCCTTGCTAGGAACCAAAAACATTCAGTACTTC.

The CDR3 region is CASSLEVLEPYEQYF. The CDR3 region has the DNA TGTGCCAGCAGCTTAGAGGTTCTAGAACCCTACGAGCAGTACTTC. The chain joins TRBV11-2 to TRBJ2-7; D is undetermined. This CDR3 contains 15 residues. CDR1 and CDR2 from the germline V gene are SGHAT and FQNNGV. V was clipped by 0 bases and J by 2 bases, with 11 bases between them. Complete variable domain (other parts from reference TRBV11-2 and TRBJ2-7): EAGVAQSPRYKIIEKRQSVAFWCNPISGHATLYWYQQILGQGPKLLIQFQNNGVVDDSQLPKDRFSAERLKGVDSTLKIQPAKLEDSAVYLCASSLEVLEPYEQYFGPGTRLTVT.

This rearrangement joins TRBV4-3 to TRBJ2-3; TRBD1 agrees at 9 bases. CDR1 and CDR2 (germline): LGHNA, YSLEER. The trim removed 4 bases at V and 1 base at J, leaving 6 bases unmatched. CDR3 length: 16 amino acids. In nucleotides, the CDR3 is TGCGCCAGCAGCCGAAGTACAGGGGGCCGCACAGATACGCAGTATTTT. Residues: CASSRSTGGRTDTQYF.

V usage is TRBV10-3 and J usage is TRBJ2-7; 7 bases line up with TRBD2. Looked up from germline, CDR1 is ENHRY and CDR2 is SYGVKD. The V segment lost 2 bases and the J segment 2 bases; nucleotides outside the gene matches: 27. The CDR3 runs 22 residues. The DNA for the CDR3 is TGTGCCATCAGTGAGAAGTGGGGATTATGGGGGGGACTCGGGTCCCAGGCCTACGAGCAGTACTTC. This codes for CAISEKWGLWGGLGSQAYEQYF.

The chain combines TRBV4-2 with TRBJ2-5; 8 bases align to TRBD1. The CDR3 extends over 15 amino acids. Trimming took 7 bases from V and 5 from J; bases not matched to a gene: 12. Germline CDR1 LGHNA, CDR2 YNFKEQ. CDR3 coding DNA: TGTGCCAGCACCCAGGGCAGGGGGCAGGGGGAGACCCAGTACTTC. Its translation is CASTQGRGQGETQYF.

J is TRBJ2-1 and V is TRBV5-1; D is possibly TRBD2 (5 bases). Trimming left V 3 bases short and J 8 bases short, with 15 bases between. The CDR3 spans 14 residues. CDR1 and CDR2 (germline): SGHRS, YFSETQ. CDR3 residues: CASSYRSSGDEQFF. As DNA, the CDR3 is TGCGCCAGCAGCTACCGTAGCTCCGGGGATGAGCAGTTCTTC. The full variable domain, rest sourced from reference TRBV5-1 and TRBJ2-1, is KAGVTQTPRYLIKTRGQQVTLSCSPISGHRSVSWYQQTPGQGLQFLFEYFSETQRNKGNFPGRFSGRQFSNSRSEMNVSTLELGDSALYLCASSYRSSGDEQFFGPGTRLTVL.

This rearrangement joins TRBV5-8 to TRBJ2-1; 7 positions agree with TRBD2. V trimming: 0 bases; J trimming: 1 base; junction bases outside the gene matches: 4. This CDR3 is built from 16 residues. Germline loops: CDR1 SGHTS, CDR2 YDEGEE. The CDR3 sequence is CASSLVAGASYNEQFF. The CDR3 DNA reads as TGTGCCAGCAGCTTGGTGGCGGGAGCATCCTACAATGAGCAGTTCTTC.

The chain is built from TRBV23-1 and TRBJ1-5, with 9 bases that match TRBD1. TRBV23-1 is an open reading frame, and its role is uncertain. The CDR3 is 17 residues long. V was clipped by 0 bases and J by 4 bases; unmatched bases: 7. CDR3 DNA sequence: TGCGCCAGCAGTCAATCTGTCGAGACAGGGGGGAATCAGCCCCAGCATTTT. Encoded protein: CASSQSVETGGNQPQHF.

This sequence joins TRBV20-1 and TRBJ2-7; the D is unclear. This CDR3 is built from 11 residues. The V gene's germline CDR1 is DFQATT and CDR2 SNEGSKA (reference sequence). Trimming pared 6 bases from V and 6 bases from J, leaving 12 bases between. The CDR3 region has the DNA TGCAGTGCCACGACTGGGGTCGAGCAGTACTTC. Residues: CSATTGVEQYF.